This T cell receptor beta chain was sequenced during a study of control samples from healthy donors and cancer patients. The protocol was immunoSEQ multiplex PCR, while the TCRdb copy is restricted to in-frame clones and leaves out a portion. The sample carries some 190,000 clones, roughly nine tenths recorded once. This TCR derives from a young man in good health. Sample: blood.

The DNA of the CDR3 is TGTGCCAGCAGTAGACAGAACACTGAAGCTTTCTTT. This encodes CASSRQNTEAFF. The rearrangement links TRBV12-3 or TRBV12-4 to TRBJ1-1; D call uncertain. Trimming stripped 5 bases from V and 1 base from J, with 5 bases between. The CDR3 runs to 12 residues.